This T cell receptor beta chain is from a study of blood T cells in healthy people across ages. Points from the study as a whole: Getting older went along with TCR beta diversity per million T cells dropping roughly linearly. Since the PBMCs were unsorted, naive and antigen-experienced cells could not be conclusively compared.

A sample-barcoded 5' primer and a J-beta primer mix were used in a second PCR of about 6 to 12 cycles. TCRdb fed the 5' RACE reads into MiXCR, producing one record per CDR3 protein. The table lists about 750,000 distinct CDR3 sequences, about 53% of them singletons. This clonotype appeared a single time. Its antigen is undetermined. Donors gave around 9.8 milliliters of peripheral blood apiece. The sample was blood. This clonotype was sampled from a man at least 80 years old in good health.

CDR3 in amino acids: CASSGRDRANLREPETQYF. CDR3 DNA: TGCGCCAGCAGTGGCCGGGACAGGGCCAACCTAAGGGAACCGGAGACCCAGTACTTC. The rearrangement links TRBV10-1 to TRBJ2-5; 9 bases map to TRBD1. This CDR3 comprises 19 residues. The junction had 20 bases not matched to a gene; V was cut back by 4 bases and J by 5 bases. The germline V gene has CDR1 WNHNN and CDR2 SYGVQD (reference sequence).